Detailed here is one T cell receptor (beta chain). Profiling relied on immunoSEQ multiplex PCR, and the TCRdb table lists in-frame clones only, not all of them. Among approximately 60,000 clones, around 80% were seen once, and the ten largest hold 14%. Germline V CDR1 and CDR2: MGHDK, SYGVNS. The V end was cut by 8 bases, the J end by 4 bases, with 26 bases between. CDR3 size: 17 residues. These data are taken from a study of blood T cell repertoires in COVID-19. Study context: The study drew acute and convalescent COVID-19 samples from the United States, Italy and Spain. PBMCs, B-cell-depleted T cells, or T cells provided the cDNA or gDNA that made up the material.

The sequencing sample was made of peripheral blood. This TCR was sampled from a man in his sixties with COVID-19, enrolled during active disease. This chain uses TRBV25-1 with TRBJ2-5, with D possibly being TRBD1 (6 bases). The CDR3 bases are TGTGCCAGCGGGGATGGGCAGGGGCTTACCGTGTCAGAGACCCAGTACTTC. This encodes CASGDGQGLTVSETQYF. The full variable domain, rest sourced from reference TRBV25-1 and TRBJ2-5, is EADIYQTPRYLVIGTGKKITLECSQTMGHDKMYWYQQDPGMELHLIHYSYGVNSTEKGDLSSESTVSRIRTEHFPLTLESARPSHTSQYLCASGDGQGLTVSETQYFGPGTRLLVL.